This T cell receptor (beta chain) was retrieved from a study of shared clonotypes between healthy human individuals. Only in-frame clones appear in the TCRdb table, and some are missing; sequencing was by immunoSEQ multiplex PCR. The data contain some 680,000 clones, 73% of them singletons. The ends lost 0 bases at V and 1 base at J; junction bases unmatched: 16. The CDR3 has 20 residues. The germline V gene has CDR1 SGHRS and CDR2 YFSETQ. The sample consisted of memory CD4+ T cells sorted from blood. Subset: CD45RA-negative fraction. The clonotype was recovered from a woman aged 30 to 39 in good health. V gene TRBV5-1 combines with J gene TRBJ2-5, with TRBD2 matching 9 bases. CDR3 sequence: CASSLASGAGGPGPQETQYF. As DNA, the CDR3 is TGCGCCAGCAGCTTGGCGTCGGGCGCGGGAGGGCCCGGTCCCCAAGAGACCCAGTACTTC. Combining the CDR3 with reference TRBV5-1 and TRBJ2-5 gives the whole variable domain KAGVTQTPRYLIKTRGQQVTLSCSPISGHRSVSWYQQTPGQGLQFLFEYFSETQRNKGNFPGRFSGRQFSNSRSEMNVSTLELGDSALYLCASSLASGAGGPGPQETQYFGPGTRLLVL.